Shown below are 20 T cell receptor beta chains from a single sample sequenced in a study of radiation and T cells in renal cell carcinoma. Indicated time point: blood 4 weeks post-SBRT, at nephrectomy. Treatment: 15 Gy SBRT to primary tumor, nephrectomy 4 weeks later. The table came from immunoSEQ multiplex PCR; TCRdb's copy has only in-frame clones and leaves some out. The table records roughly 170,000 clones, approximately 90% of them present only once. The starting material was blood, obtained from a patient whose treatment included radiotherapy and nephrectomy. The receptors stem from a woman aged 45 to 65 with renal cell carcinoma.

The count of this clone is one. In DNA, the CDR3 is TGTGCCAGCAGCGTAGCTGGGGTACGCACCGGGGAGCTGTTTTTT. Its translation: CASSVAGVRTGELFF. The J gene is TRBJ2-2, the V gene TRBV9, with D unresolved. Trimming took off 0 bases at V and 4 bases at J, with 10 bases between the two ends. Germline CDR1 reads SGDLS; CDR2 reads YYNGEE. CDR3 length equals 15 residues. Complete variable domain (other parts from reference TRBV9 and TRBJ2-2): DSGVTQTPKHLITATGQRVTLRCSPRSGDLSVYWYQQSLDQGLQFLIQYYNGEERAKGNILERFSAQQFPDLHSELNLSSLELGDSALYFCASSVAGVRTGELFFGEGSRLTVL.

V gene TRBV6-1 combines with J gene TRBJ2-6; unclear D gene. Trimming took 1 base from V and 0 from J, leaving 4 bases between them. The CDR3 runs 15 residues. Germline CDR1 is MNHNS and CDR2 is SASEGT. The CDR3 DNA is TGTGCCAGCAGTGAAGGGGGCTCTGGGGCCAACGTCCTGACTTTC. Its protein product is CASSEGGSGANVLTF.

This rearrangement joins TRBV29-1 to TRBJ2-5, with 10 bases lining up with TRBD2. The CDR3 covers 16 residues. With 0 bases clipped from V and 4 bases from J, the junction kept 8 bases outside the gene matches. Germline values: CDR1 SQVTM, CDR2 ANQGSEA. The CDR3 sequence: CSVEDAERGGLETQYF. The CDR3 DNA sequence: TGCAGCGTTGAAGATGCGGAGCGGGGGGGCTTAGAGACCCAGTACTTC.

V is TRBV15 and J is TRBJ1-3; 9 bases agree with TRBD1. The ends lost 6 bases at V and 3 bases at J; junction bases unmatched: 3. Looked up from germline, CDR1 is LNHNV and CDR2 is YYDKDF (reference sequence). There are 14 residues in the CDR3. For the CDR3, the DNA is TGTGCCACCAGGAGGACAGGGGATGGAAACACCATATATTTT. It encodes CATRRTGDGNTIYF. Using reference TRBV15 and TRBJ1-3 for the parts outside the CDR3, the full variable domain is DAMVIQNPRYQVTQFGKPVTLSCSQTLNHNVMYWYQQKSSQAPKLLFHYYDKDFNNEADTPDNFQSRRPNTSFCFLDIRSPGLGDTAMYLCATRRTGDGNTIYFGEGSWLTVV.

This sequence joins TRBV19 and TRBJ1-1; the D is unclear. The V gene lost 5 bases and the J gene lost 4 bases, with 8 bases spanning the gap. Germline values: CDR1 LNHDA, CDR2 SQIVND (reference sequence). This CDR3 is built from 12 residues. DNA for the CDR3: TGTGCCAGTAGTCGGGGAGTCACTGAAGCTTTCTTT. This sequence encodes CASSRGVTEAFF.

Here the CDR3 reads CAWSVLLGTAYGYTF. In nucleotides, the CDR3 is TGTGCCTGGAGTGTACTTTTGGGCACCGCCTATGGCTACACCTTC. The chain is built from TRBV30 and TRBJ1-2, with unresolved D. The CDR3 loop spans 15 amino acids. Germline V CDR1 and CDR2: GTSNPN, SVGIG (reference sequence). The V end was cut by 0 bases, the J end by 4 bases, with 15 bases between.

Of note for this clone: The sample contains more than one DNA sequence encoding this CDR3. The chain employs TRBV6-1 and TRBJ1-2; 9 positions match TRBD1. The length of the CDR3 is 14 residues. J gave up 4 bases and V 6 bases, and 6 bases lay outside the gene matches. The germline V gene has CDR1 MNHNS and CDR2 SASEGT. CDR3 sequence reads: CASSADRGVYGYTF. DNA for the CDR3: TGTGCCAGCAGCGCGGACAGGGGTGTCTATGGCTACACCTTC.

This rearrangement joins TRBV5-5 to TRBJ1-2; tentatively, D is TRBD1 (5 bases). Germline V lookup: CDR1 SGHKS, CDR2 YYEKEE (reference sequence). The CDR3 length is 14 residues. The V and J ends lost 4 bases and 7 bases respectively, with 17 bases between them. The CDR3 coding sequence is TGTGCCAGCAGCCGACCTGGGGCATCCCTTGGCTACACCTTC. Protein: CASSRPGASLGYTF.

This rearrangement joins TRBV11-3 to TRBJ2-1, with TRBD1 matching over 9 bases. The CDR3 spans 13 residues. CDR1 SGHNT and CDR2 YENEEA come from the germline V gene. The V gene end was trimmed by 5 bases and the J gene end by 9 bases; junction bases not matched to a gene: 5. The DNA for the CDR3 is TGTGCCAGCAGCATGCCGGGACAGGGTGAGCAGTTCTTC. As protein: CASSMPGQGEQFF.

V usage is TRBV29-1 and J usage is TRBJ1-4, with 11 bases aligning to TRBD1. V dropped 7 bases and J dropped 8; count of bases not matched to a gene: 6. Germline V gene data show CDR1 as SQVTM and CDR2 as ANQGSEA. This CDR3 has 13 residues. Here the CDR3 reads CSAGQGAREKLFF. CDR3 bases: TGCAGCGCCGGACAGGGGGCGAGGGAAAAACTGTTTTTT.

The chain carries TRBV29-1 and TRBJ1-2, with 8 nucleotides matching TRBD1. Germline V gives CDR1 SQVTM, CDR2 ANQGSEA. V was pared by 7 bases and J by 4 bases, with 8 bases of the junction left unmatched. CDR3 length: 13 residues. CDR3 bases: TGCAGCGGTGGACAGGGAAAGGGCTATGGCTACACCTTC. Its translation: CSGGQGKGYGYTF.

The genes are TRBV5-4 and TRBJ1-6, with 7 bases lining up with TRBD1. Germline lookup yields CDR1 SGHNT and CDR2 YYREEE (reference sequence). The CDR3 loop spans 16 amino acids. V dropped 4 bases and J dropped 0; count of bases not matched to a gene: 4. CDR3: CASSGRGSSYNSPLHF. As DNA, the CDR3 is TGTGCCAGCAGCGGCAGGGGGAGCTCCTATAATTCACCCCTCCACTTT.

The CDR3: CASSQGLAGGKDASTDTQYF. DNA for the CDR3: TGTGCCAGCAGCCAAGGGCTAGCGGGGGGGAAAGACGCTAGCACAGATACGCAGTATTTT. This sequence joins TRBV4-2 and TRBJ2-3, with TRBD2 identical over 12 bases. CDR1 is LGHNA, CDR2 YNFKEQ, per germline. CDR3 size: 20 residues. V shed 1 base, J shed 0 bases, and the junction held 11 bases outside the gene matches.

This clone was seen a single time. This chain links TRBV14 with TRBJ2-5, with 7 bases lining up with TRBD2. The CDR3 contains 15 residues. After removal of 4 bases from V and 2 bases from J, the junction contained 7 bases not matched to a gene. Germline CDR1 SGHDN, CDR2 FVKESK. The CDR3 nucleotides are TGTGCCAGCAGCCCGTTAGCCGGGGGGCAAGAGACCCAGTACTTC. This translates into CASSPLAGGQETQYF.

The V and J genes are TRBV19 and TRBJ2-7; TRBD2 might be the D (5 bases). This CDR3 is 14 amino acids long. Germline lookup yields CDR1 LNHDA and CDR2 SQIVND (reference sequence). V was shortened by 5 bases and J by 0 bases, with 11 bases between the two germline ends. The CDR3 DNA is TGTGCCAGTAGTCTCGCGGCGGGCTCCTACGAGCAGTACTTC. It translates to CASSLAAGSYEQYF. The variable domain in full, completed from reference TRBV19 and TRBJ2-7, reads DGGITQSPKYLFRKEGQNVTLSCEQNLNHDAMYWYRQDPGQGLRLIYYSQIVNDFQKGDIAEGYSVSREKKESFPLTVTSAQKNPTAFYLCASSLAAGSYEQYFGPGTRLTVT.

This sequence joins TRBV21-1 and TRBJ2-3; TRBD1, the table's D call, was not compared with the DNA. TRBV21-1 is classified as a pseudogene. The CDR3 is 20 residues long. Here the CDR3 DNA reads TGTGCCAGCCCTTCCATTTCCGGGACAGGCGATTCTTCTAGCACAGATACGCAGTATTTT. Protein sequence: CASPSISGTGDSSSTDTQYF.

The chain recombines TRBV9 with TRBJ2-3; D is perhaps TRBD2 (6 bases). Germline V gives CDR1 SGDLS, CDR2 YYNGEE. V was trimmed by 0 bases and J by 0 bases, leaving 11 bases between them. The CDR3 has 16 amino acids. The CDR3 DNA reads TGTGCCAGCAGCGTAGGAGGGACTTCGAGCACAGATACGCAGTATTTT. Translating it yields CASSVGGTSSTDTQYF.

V and J are TRBV14 and TRBJ2-7, with TRBD1 matching 9 bases. The CDR3 sequence is 14 residues long. With V trimmed by 2 bases and J by 5 bases, 4 bases remained unmatched. The germline V gene encodes CDR1 SGHDN and CDR2 FVKESK. The CDR3 DNA reads as TGTGCCAGCAGCCAAACTACAGGGGGCAACGAGCAGTACTTC. Its translation is CASSQTTGGNEQYF.

The V call is TRBV6-1, the J call TRBJ2-2, with unresolved D. The CDR3 runs 14 residues. From germline, CDR1 is MNHNS and CDR2 SASEGT. Trimming took off 5 bases at V and 5 bases at J, with 12 bases between the two ends. The CDR3, as DNA: TGTGCCAGCAGTTCTACTACAGAGACCGGGGAGCTGTTTTTT. As protein: CASSSTTETGELFF.

The rearrangement joins TRBV25-1 to TRBJ2-1, with D perhaps TRBD1 or TRBD2 (6 bases each). The germline V and J ends were trimmed by 3 bases and 8 bases, with 20 bases remaining between them. The CDR3 extends over 16 amino acids. The germline CDR1 and CDR2 sequences are MGHDK and SYGVNS. CDR3 protein: CASSDYGGPRAHEQFF. CDR3 bases: TGTGCCAGCAGTGATTACGGGGGCCCCAGGGCCCATGAGCAGTTCTTC. The whole variable domain, remainder taken from reference TRBV25-1 and TRBJ2-1, is EADIYQTPRYLVIGTGKKITLECSQTMGHDKMYWYQQDPGMELHLIHYSYGVNSTEKGDLSSESTVSRIRTEHFPLTLESARPSHTSQYLCASSDYGGPRAHEQFFGPGTRLTVL.